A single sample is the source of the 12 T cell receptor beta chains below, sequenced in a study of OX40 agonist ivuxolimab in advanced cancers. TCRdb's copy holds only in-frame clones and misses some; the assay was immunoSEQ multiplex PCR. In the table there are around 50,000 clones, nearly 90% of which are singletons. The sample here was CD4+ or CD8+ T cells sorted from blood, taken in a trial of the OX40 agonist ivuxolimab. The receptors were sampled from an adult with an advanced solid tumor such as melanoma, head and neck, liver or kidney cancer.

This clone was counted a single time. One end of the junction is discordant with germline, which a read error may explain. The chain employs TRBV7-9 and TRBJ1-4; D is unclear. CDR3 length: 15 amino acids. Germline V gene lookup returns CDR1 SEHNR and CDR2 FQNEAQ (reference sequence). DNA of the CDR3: TGTGCCAGCACCACCTTCCCGGATCACGGTGAAGAACTGTTTTTT. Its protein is CASTTFPDHGEELFF.

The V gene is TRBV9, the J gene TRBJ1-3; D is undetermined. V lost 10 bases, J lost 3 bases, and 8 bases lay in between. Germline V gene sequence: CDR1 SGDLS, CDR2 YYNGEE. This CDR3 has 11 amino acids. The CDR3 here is CASEGGNTIYF. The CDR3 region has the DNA TGTGCCTCAGAGGGTGGAAACACCATATATTTT.

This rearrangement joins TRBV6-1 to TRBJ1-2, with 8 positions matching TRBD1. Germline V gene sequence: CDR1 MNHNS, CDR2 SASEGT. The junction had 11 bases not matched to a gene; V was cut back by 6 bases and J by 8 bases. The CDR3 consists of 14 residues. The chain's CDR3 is CASRGTGRTKGYTF. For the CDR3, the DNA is TGTGCCAGCAGGGGGACAGGTCGTACGAAGGGCTACACCTTC.

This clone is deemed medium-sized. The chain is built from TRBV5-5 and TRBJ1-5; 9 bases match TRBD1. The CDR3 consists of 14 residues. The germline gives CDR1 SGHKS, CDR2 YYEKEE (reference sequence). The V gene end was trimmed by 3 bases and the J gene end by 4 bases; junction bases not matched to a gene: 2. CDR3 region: CASSWTGENQPQHF. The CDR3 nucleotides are TGTGCCAGCAGCTGGACAGGGGAAAATCAGCCCCAGCATTTT. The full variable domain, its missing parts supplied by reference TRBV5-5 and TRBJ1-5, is DAGVTQSPTHLIKTRGQQVTLRCSPISGHKSVSWYQQVLGQGPQFIFQYYEKEERGRGNFPDRFSARQFPNYSSELNVNALLLGDSALYLCASSWTGENQPQHFGDGTRLSIL.

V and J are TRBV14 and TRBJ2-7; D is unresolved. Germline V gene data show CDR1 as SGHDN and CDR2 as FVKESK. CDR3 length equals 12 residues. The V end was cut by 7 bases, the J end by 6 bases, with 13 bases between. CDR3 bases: TGTGCCAGCATGCGGACCGTCGTCGAGCAGTACTTC. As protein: CASMRTVVEQYF.

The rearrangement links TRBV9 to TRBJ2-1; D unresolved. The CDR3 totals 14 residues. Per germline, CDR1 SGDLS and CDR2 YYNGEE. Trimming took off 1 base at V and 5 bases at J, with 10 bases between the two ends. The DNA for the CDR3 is TGTGCCAGCAGCGTAAACTCCCCCCACAATGAGCAGTTCTTC. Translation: CASSVNSPHNEQFF.

CDR3 in amino acids: CSVPNPQGAWGYTF. CDR3 nucleotides: TGCAGCGTTCCTAACCCACAGGGGGCTTGGGGCTACACCTTC. The chain links TRBV29-1 to TRBJ1-2; 9 bases align to TRBD1. The germline CDR1 and CDR2 sequences are SQVTM and ANQGSEA. V shed 5 bases and J 8 bases; nucleotides not matched to a gene: 12. There are 14 residues in the CDR3. The variable domain in full, completed from reference TRBV29-1 and TRBJ1-2, reads SAVISQKPSRDICQRGTSLTIQCQVDSQVTMMFWYRQQPGQSLTLIATANQGSEATYESGFVIDKFPISRPNLTFSTLTVSNMSPEDSSIYLCSVPNPQGAWGYTFGSGTRLTVV.

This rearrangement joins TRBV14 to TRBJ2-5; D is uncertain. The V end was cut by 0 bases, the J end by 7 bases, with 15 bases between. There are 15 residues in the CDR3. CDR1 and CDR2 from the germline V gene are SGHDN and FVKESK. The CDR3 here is CASSQELPGWGTQYF. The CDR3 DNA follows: TGTGCCAGCAGCCAAGAACTCCCTGGCTGGGGGACCCAGTACTTC.

This CDR3 reads CASSFSGTGGLNEQFF. The CDR3 DNA reads TGCGCCAGCAGTTTTTCCGGGACAGGGGGCCTCAATGAGCAGTTCTTC. The genes are TRBV5-1 and TRBJ2-1; 12 bases agree with TRBD1. Germline V gives CDR1 SGHRS, CDR2 YFSETQ. J was trimmed by 6 bases and V by 5 bases; bases with no gene match: 9. This CDR3 is 16 amino acids long.

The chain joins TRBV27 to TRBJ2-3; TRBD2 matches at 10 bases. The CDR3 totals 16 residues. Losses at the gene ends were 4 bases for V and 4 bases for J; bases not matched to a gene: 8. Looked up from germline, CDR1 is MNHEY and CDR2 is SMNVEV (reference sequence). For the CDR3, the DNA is TGTGCCAGCAGTTACAGAGCGGGAGGGCTCCCAGATACGCAGTATTTT. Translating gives CASSYRAGGLPDTQYF.

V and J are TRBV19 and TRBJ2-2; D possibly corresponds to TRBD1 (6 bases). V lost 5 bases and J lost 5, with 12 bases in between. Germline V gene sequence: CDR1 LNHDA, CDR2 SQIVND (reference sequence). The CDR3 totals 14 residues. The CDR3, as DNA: TGTGCCAGTAGTTGGGGGCGATGGACCGGGGAGCTGTTTTTT. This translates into CASSWGRWTGELFF.

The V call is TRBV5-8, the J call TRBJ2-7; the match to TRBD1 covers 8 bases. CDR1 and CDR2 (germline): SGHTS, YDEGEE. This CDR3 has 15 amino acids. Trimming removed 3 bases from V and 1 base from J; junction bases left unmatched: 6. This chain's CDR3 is CASSWGDRRSYEQYF. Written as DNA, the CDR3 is TGTGCCAGCAGCTGGGGGGACAGGCGTTCCTACGAGCAGTACTTC. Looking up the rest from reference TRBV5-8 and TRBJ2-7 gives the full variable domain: EAGVTQSPTHLIKTRGQQATLRCSPISGHTSVYWYQQALGLGLQFLLWYDEGEERNRGNFPPRFSGRQFPNYSSELNVNALELEDSALYLCASSWGDRRSYEQYFGPGTRLTVT.